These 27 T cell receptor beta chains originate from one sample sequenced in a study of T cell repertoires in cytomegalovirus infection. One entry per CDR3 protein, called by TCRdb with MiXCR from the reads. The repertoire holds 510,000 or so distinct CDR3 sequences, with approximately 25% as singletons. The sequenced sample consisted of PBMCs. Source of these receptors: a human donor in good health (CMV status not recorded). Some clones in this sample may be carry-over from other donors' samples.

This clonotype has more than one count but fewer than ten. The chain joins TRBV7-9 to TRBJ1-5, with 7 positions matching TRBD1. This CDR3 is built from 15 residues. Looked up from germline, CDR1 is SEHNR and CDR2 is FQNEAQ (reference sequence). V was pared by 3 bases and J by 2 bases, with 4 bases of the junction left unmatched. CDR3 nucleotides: TGTGCCAGCAGCTTCGGACAGGACCGCAATCAGCCCCAGCATTTT. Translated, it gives CASSFGQDRNQPQHF. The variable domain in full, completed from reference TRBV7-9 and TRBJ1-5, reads DTGVSQNPRHKITKRGQNVTFRCDPISEHNRLYWYRQTLGQGPEFLTYFQNEAQLEKSRLLSDRFSAERPKGSFSTLEIQRTEQGDSAMYLCASSFGQDRNQPQHFGDGTRLSIL.

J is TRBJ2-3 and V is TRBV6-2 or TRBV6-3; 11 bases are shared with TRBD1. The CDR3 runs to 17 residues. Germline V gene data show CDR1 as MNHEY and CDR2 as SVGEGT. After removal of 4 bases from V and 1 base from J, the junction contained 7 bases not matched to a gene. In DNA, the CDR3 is TGTGCCAGCAGTTCATATCGGACAGGGGGCCGCACAGATACGCAGTATTTT. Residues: CASSSYRTGGRTDTQYF.

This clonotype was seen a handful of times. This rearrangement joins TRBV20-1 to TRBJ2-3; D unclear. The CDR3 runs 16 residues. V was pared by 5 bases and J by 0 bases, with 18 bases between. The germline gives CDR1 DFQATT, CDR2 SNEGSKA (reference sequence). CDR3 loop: CSAQPDSLRSTDTQYF. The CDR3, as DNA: TGCAGTGCTCAGCCCGACTCCCTGAGGAGCACAGATACGCAGTATTTT.

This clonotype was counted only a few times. CDR3 region: CASSPPKWSTEAFF. In DNA form, the CDR3 reads TGTGCCAGCTCACCACCAAAATGGAGCACTGAAGCTTTCTTT. The V gene is TRBV18, the J gene TRBJ1-1; no clear D. Germline CDR1 reads KGHSH; CDR2 reads LQKENI. Between the trimmed V and J ends, which lost 0 bases and 4 bases, there was a span of 9 bases. This CDR3 region has 14 residues.

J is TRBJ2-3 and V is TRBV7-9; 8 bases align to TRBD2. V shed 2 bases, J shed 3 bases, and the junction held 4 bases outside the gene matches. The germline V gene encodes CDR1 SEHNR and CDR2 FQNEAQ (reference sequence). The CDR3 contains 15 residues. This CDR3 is CASSLTLAVTDTQYF. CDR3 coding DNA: TGTGCCAGCAGCTTAACACTAGCGGTTACAGATACGCAGTATTTT.

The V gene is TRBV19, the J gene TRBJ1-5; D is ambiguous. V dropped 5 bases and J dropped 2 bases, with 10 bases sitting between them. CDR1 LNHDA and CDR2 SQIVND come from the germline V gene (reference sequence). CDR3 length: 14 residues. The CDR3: CASSQAEGNQPQHF. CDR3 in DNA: TGTGCCAGTAGTCAGGCAGAGGGCAATCAGCCCCAGCATTTT. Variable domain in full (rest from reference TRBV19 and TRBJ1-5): DGGITQSPKYLFRKEGQNVTLSCEQNLNHDAMYWYRQDPGQGLRLIYYSQIVNDFQKGDIAEGYSVSREKKESFPLTVTSAQKNPTAFYLCASSQAEGNQPQHFGDGTRLSIL.

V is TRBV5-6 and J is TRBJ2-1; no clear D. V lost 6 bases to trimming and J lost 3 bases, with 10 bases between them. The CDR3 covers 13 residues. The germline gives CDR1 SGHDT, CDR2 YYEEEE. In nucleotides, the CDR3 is TGTGCCAGCACGCGAATTGACTACAATGAGCAGTTCTTC. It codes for CASTRIDYNEQFF. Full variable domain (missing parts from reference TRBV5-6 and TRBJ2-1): DAGVTQSPTHLIKTRGQQVTLRCSPKSGHDTVSWYQQALGQGPQFIFQYYEEEERQRGNFPDRFSGHQFPNYSSELNVNALLLGDSALYLCASTRIDYNEQFFGPGTRLTVL.

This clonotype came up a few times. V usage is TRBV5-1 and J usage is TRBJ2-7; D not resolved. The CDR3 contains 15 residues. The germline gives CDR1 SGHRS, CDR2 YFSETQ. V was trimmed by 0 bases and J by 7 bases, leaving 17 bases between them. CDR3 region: CASSLGYRALGEQYV. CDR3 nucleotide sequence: TGCGCCAGCAGCTTGGGTTATAGGGCCCTGGGGGAGCAGTACGTC.

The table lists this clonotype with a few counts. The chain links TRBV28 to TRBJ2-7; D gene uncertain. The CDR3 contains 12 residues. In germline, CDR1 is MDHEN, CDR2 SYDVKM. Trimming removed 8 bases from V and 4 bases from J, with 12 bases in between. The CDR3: CASASLLYEQYF. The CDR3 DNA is TGTGCCAGCGCCTCCCTCCTGTACGAGCAGTACTTC.

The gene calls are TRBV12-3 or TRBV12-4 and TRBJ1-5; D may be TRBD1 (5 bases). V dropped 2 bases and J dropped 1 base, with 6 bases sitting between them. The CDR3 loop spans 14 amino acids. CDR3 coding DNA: TGTGCCAGCAGTTTACGGGACAGCAATCAGCCCCAGCATTTT. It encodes CASSLRDSNQPQHF.

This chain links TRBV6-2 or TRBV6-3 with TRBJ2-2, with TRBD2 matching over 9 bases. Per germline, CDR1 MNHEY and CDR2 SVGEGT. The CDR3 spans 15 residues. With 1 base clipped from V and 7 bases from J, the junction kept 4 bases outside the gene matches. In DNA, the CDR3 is TGTGCCAGCAGTTACTTAGCGGGAGCCGGCGGGGAGCTGTTTTTT. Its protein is CASSYLAGAGGELFF.

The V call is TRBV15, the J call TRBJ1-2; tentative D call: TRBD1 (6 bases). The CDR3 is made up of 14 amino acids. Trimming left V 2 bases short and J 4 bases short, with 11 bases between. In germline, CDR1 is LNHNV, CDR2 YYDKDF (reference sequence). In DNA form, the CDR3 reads TGTGCCACCAGCAGAACAGGGAATCTCTATGGCTACACCTTC. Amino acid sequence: CATSRTGNLYGYTF.

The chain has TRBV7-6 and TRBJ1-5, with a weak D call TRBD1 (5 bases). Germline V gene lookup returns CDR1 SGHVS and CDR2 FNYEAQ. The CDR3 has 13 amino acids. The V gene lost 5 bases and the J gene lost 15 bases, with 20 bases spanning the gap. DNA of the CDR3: TGTGCCAGCAGCCTCGGGGGGAGTCCCTTTATGCATTTT. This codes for CASSLGGSPFMHF.

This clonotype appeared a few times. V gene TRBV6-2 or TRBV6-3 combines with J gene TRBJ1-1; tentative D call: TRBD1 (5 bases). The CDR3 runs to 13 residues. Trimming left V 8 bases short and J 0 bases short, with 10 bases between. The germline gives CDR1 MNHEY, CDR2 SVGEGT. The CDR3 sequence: CASETVLNTEAFF. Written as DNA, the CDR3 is TGTGCCAGCGAGACAGTCCTGAACACTGAAGCTTTCTTT.

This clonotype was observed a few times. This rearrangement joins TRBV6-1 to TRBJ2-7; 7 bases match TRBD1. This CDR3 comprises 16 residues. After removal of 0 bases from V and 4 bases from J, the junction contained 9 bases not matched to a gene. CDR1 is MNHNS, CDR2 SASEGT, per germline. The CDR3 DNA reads TGTGCCAGCAGTGAAGCGCCCCAATACAGGGGATACGAGCAGTACGTC. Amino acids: CASSEAPQYRGYEQYV.

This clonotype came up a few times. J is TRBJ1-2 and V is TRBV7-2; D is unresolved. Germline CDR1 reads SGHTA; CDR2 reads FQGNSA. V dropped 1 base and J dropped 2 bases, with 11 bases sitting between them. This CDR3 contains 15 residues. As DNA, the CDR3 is TGTGCCAGCAGCTTAGTTTCCGACAAGAACTATGGCTACACCTTC. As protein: CASSLVSDKNYGYTF.

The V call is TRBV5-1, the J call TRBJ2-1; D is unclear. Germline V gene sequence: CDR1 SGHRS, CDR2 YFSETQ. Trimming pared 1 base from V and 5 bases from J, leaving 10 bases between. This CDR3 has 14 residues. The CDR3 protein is CASSLITRNNEQFF. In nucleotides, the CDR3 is TGCGCCAGCAGCTTGATTACCCGAAACAATGAGCAGTTCTTC. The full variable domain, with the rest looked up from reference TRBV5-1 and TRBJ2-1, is KAGVTQTPRYLIKTRGQQVTLSCSPISGHRSVSWYQQTPGQGLQFLFEYFSETQRNKGNFPGRFSGRQFSNSRSEMNVSTLELGDSALYLCASSLITRNNEQFFGPGTRLTVL.

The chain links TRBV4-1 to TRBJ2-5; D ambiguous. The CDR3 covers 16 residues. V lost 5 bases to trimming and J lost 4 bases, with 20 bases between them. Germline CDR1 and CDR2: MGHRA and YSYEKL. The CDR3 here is CASSSPPTGAGETQYF. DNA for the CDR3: TGCGCCAGCAGCTCCCCCCCCACGGGTGCTGGAGAGACCCAGTACTTC.

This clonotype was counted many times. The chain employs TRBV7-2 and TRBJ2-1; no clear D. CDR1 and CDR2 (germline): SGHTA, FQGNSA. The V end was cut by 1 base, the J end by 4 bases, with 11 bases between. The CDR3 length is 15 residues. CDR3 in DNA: TGTGCCAGCAGCTTAGAGACTCTAGGGTACAATGAGCAGTTCTTC. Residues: CASSLETLGYNEQFF.

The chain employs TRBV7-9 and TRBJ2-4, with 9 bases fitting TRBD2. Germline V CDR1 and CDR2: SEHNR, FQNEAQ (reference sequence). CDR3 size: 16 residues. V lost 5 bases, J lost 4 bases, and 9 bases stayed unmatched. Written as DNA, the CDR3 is TGTGCCAGCAGCATACCCCCGACTAGCGGAAAAAACATTCAGTACTTC. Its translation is CASSIPPTSGKNIQYF.

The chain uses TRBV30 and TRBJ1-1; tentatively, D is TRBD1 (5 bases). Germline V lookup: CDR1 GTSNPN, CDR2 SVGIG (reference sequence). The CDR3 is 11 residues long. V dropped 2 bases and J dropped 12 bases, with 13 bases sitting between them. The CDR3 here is CAWSPGLQTFF. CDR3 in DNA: TGTGCCTGGAGTCCGGGACTGCAGACTTTCTTT.

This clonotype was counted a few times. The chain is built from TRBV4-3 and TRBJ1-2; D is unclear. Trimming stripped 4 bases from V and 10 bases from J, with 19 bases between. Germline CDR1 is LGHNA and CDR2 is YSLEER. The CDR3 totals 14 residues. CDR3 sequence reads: CASSPWRPDEDYTF. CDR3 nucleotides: TGCGCCAGCAGCCCGTGGCGGCCAGACGAGGACTACACCTTC.

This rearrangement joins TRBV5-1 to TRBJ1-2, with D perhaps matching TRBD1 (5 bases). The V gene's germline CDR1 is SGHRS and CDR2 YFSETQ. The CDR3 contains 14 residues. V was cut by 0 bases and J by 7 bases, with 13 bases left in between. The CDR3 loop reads CASSLEGRQGGYTF. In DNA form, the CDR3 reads TGCGCCAGCAGCTTGGAGGGCCGTCAGGGTGGCTACACCTTC.

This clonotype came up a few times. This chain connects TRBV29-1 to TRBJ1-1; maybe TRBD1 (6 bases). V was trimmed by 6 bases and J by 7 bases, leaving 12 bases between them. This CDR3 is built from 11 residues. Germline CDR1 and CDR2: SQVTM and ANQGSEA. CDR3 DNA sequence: TGCAGCGTAGTACAGGGATATGAAGCTTTCTTT. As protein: CSVVQGYEAFF.

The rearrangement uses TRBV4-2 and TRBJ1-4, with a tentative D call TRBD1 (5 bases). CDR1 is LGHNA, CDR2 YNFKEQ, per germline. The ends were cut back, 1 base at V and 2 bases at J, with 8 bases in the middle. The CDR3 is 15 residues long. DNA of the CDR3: TGTGCCAGCAGCCAAGTCGGGACGACTAATGAAAAACTGTTTTTT. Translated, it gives CASSQVGTTNEKLFF.

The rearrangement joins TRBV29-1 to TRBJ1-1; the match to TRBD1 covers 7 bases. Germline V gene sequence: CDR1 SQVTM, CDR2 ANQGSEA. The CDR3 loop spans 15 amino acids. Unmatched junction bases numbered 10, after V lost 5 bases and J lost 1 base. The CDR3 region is CSVSPARGTNTEAFF. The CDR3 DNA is TGCAGCGTTTCTCCAGCCAGGGGGACGAACACTGAAGCTTTCTTT.

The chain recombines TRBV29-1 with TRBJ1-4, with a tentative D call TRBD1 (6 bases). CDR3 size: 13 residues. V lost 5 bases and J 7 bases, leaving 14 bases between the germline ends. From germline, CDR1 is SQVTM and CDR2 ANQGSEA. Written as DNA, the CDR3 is TGCAGCGTTACTCAACAGGGAGGTGAAAAACTGTTTTTT. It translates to CSVTQQGGEKLFF. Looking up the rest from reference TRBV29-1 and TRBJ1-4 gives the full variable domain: SAVISQKPSRDICQRGTSLTIQCQVDSQVTMMFWYRQQPGQSLTLIATANQGSEATYESGFVIDKFPISRPNLTFSTLTVSNMSPEDSSIYLCSVTQQGGEKLFFGSGTQLSVL.